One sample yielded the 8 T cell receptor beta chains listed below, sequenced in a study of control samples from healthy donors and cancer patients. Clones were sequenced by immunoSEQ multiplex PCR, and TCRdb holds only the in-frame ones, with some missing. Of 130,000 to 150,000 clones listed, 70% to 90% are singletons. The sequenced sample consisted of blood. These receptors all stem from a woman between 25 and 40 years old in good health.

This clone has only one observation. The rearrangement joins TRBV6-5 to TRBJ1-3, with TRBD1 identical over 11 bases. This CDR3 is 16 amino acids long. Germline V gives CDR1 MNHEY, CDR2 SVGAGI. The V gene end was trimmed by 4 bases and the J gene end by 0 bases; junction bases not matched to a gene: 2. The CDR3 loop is CASSLGQGDSGNTIYF. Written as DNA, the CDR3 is TGTGCCAGCAGTTTGGGACAGGGGGACTCTGGAAACACCATATATTTT.

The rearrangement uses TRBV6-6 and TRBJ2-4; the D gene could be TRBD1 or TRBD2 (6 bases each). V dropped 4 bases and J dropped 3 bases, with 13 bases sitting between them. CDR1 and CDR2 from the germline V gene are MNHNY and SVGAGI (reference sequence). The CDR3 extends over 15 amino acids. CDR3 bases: TGTGCCAGCAGTTTCCAAGGGGGGAGCAAAAACATTCAGTACTTC. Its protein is CASSFQGGSKNIQYF.

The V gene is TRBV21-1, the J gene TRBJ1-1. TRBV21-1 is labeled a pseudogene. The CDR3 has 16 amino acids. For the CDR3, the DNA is TGTGCCAGCAGCTCACAAACCCCGGCCCAGAACACTGAAGCTTTCTTT. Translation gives CASSSQTPAQNTEAFF.

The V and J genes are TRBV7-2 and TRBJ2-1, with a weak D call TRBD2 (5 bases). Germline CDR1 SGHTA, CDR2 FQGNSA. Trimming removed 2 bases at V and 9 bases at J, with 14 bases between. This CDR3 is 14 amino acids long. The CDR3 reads CASSLSTGLSEQFF. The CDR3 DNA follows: TGTGCCAGCAGCTTATCCACGGGATTGTCTGAGCAGTTCTTC.

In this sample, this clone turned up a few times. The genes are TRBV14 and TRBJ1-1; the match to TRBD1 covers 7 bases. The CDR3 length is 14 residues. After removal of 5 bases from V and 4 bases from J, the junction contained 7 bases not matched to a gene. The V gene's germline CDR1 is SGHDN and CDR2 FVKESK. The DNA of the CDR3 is TGTGCCAGCAGCTACAGGGGCGAGAGCACTGAAGCTTTCTTT. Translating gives CASSYRGESTEAFF.

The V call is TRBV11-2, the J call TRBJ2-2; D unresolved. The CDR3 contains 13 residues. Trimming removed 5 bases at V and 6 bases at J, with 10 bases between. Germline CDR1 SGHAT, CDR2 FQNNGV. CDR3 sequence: CASSLGYAGELFF. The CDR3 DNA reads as TGTGCCAGCAGCCTCGGGTATGCCGGGGAGCTGTTTTTT.

In DNA, the CDR3 is TGTGCCTGGACCGGGACTAGTCCCTACAATGAGCAGTTCTTC. Translated, it gives CAWTGTSPYNEQFF. The rearrangement links TRBV30 to TRBJ2-1, with 8 nucleotides matching TRBD2. Germline CDR1 and CDR2: GTSNPN and SVGIG (reference sequence). The V segment lost 4 bases and the J segment 2 bases; nucleotides outside the gene matches: 4. The CDR3 is made up of 14 amino acids.

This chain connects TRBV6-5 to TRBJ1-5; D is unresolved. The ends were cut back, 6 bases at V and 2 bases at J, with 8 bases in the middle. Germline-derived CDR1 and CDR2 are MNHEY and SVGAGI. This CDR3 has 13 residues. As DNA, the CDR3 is TGTGCCAGCAGGGGGTGGGGCAATCAGCCCCAGCATTTT. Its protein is CASRGWGNQPQHF.